This T cell receptor (beta chain) was recorded in a study of patients and donors after allogeneic stem cell transplantation (dated by TCRdb to the early 2020s). This clonotype has a count of ten or more. Its antigen specificity is not known. Base qualities are not recorded, but no much larger clone differs from it by a single base. V is clipped by 7 bases and J by 8 bases, and the sequence between their germline boundaries is 14 bases long. Based on the germline V gene, the CDR1 and CDR2 sequences are SQVTM and ANQGSEA. The CDR3 runs 12 amino acids, cysteine and phenylalanine included. The retained sequence is limited to the CDR3, 36 bases, with the frame set at the first base. Library preparation used RT-PCR. Sequenced on a NextSeq 550. TCRdb redid the processing of the public reads, applying fastp at Q25 and MiXCR, and retained in-frame beta chains. Every distinct CDR3 protein forms one entry, paired with its most common genes and DNA. The sample includes some 230,000 distinct CDR3 sequences, with 11% to 15% observed a single time. Roughly 10% of the sample goes to the ten largest clones.

In this chain, TRBV29-1 is recombined with TRBJ1-4; TRBD1 is a possible D gene, resting on 6 matching bases. The receptor's source is a human donor who was either an allogeneic HSCT recipient or a stem cell or donor lymphocyte infusion donor (not recorded which). It is not recorded whose cells these are; they may come from a transplant donor. What was sequenced was blood, either unsorted or a sorted T cell fraction (not recorded which). The sequence in DNA is TGCAGCGCTTCAGGGGTGAACGAAAAACTGTTTTTT. The resulting protein is CSASGVNEKLFF.